The sequence of this T cell receptor (beta chain) was determined in a study of metastatic and nonmetastatic thyroid tumors. Study-wide background: A comparison of repertoires was made across blood and tumor or nodule tissue from malignant and benign thyroid patients. Findings of the study overall: Patients with malignant thyroid tumors reportedly had significantly higher TCR beta diversity than those with benign nodules, in blood and tumor.

Until they underwent thyroid surgery, no patient had received any treatment. Germline V lookup: CDR1 GTSNPN, CDR2 SVGIG (reference sequence). V lost 6 bases to trimming and J lost 3 bases, with 8 bases between them. This CDR3 spans 11 amino acids. Notes on this clone: Its antigen is unknown.

TCRdb re-called the PCR reads with MiXCR. The sample shows roughly 34,000 clones, 21% of them seen only once. Sequencing was performed on tumor tissue. The chain recombines TRBV30 with TRBJ2-5; D is uncertain. The clonotype comes from a male donor with papillary thyroid cancer or a benign thyroid nodule (not recorded which). Some clones in this sample may be carry-over from other donors' samples. For the CDR3, the DNA is TGTGCCTGCTCAGGAAAAGAGACCCAGTACTTC. This gives the protein CACSGKETQYF.